Following are 8 T cell receptor beta chains from one sample sequenced in a study of OX40 agonist ivuxolimab in advanced cancers. The repertoire was sequenced with immunoSEQ multiplex PCR; TCRdb's copy has only in-frame clones and lacks some. The data contain about 73,000 clones, 80% to 90% of them seen just once; the ten biggest clones take up approximately 9.9%. The material sequenced was CD4+ or CD8+ T cells sorted from blood, taken in a trial of the OX40 agonist ivuxolimab. Receptors originate from an adult with an advanced solid tumor such as melanoma, head and neck, liver or kidney cancer.

With respect to this clone: The same CDR3 also results from other DNA sequences found in this sample. J is TRBJ2-7 and V is TRBV5-8; 7 bases match TRBD1. J gave up 1 base and V 0 bases, and 1 base lay outside the gene matches. Germline CDR1 reads SGHTS; CDR2 reads YDEGEE. This CDR3 has 14 amino acids. The CDR3, as DNA: TGTGCCAGCAGCTTGGGGGACAGTTCCTACGAGCAGTACTTC. This encodes CASSLGDSSYEQYF.

The V gene is TRBV19, the J gene TRBJ2-5; D unclear. The V gene's germline CDR1 is LNHDA and CDR2 SQIVND (reference sequence). Trimming pared 3 bases from V and 5 bases from J, leaving 16 bases between. The length of the CDR3 is 15 residues. The CDR3 region has the DNA TGTGCCAGTAGTATCTCCGAGAGTGGGTTTGAGACCCAGTACTTC. Protein product: CASSISESGFETQYF.

The chain recombines TRBV7-9 with TRBJ2-7, with D possibly matching TRBD2 (5 bases). Germline assignment: CDR1 SEHNR and CDR2 FQNEAQ (reference sequence). The CDR3 contains 16 residues. V gave up 1 base and J gave up 4 bases, with 17 bases separating them. The CDR3 nucleotides read TGTGCCAGCAGCTTAGGGAGTCTCCTTAGCGAGTACGAGCAGTACTTC. It translates to CASSLGSLLSEYEQYF.

In this sample, this clone turned up a few times. The V and J genes are TRBV7-8 and TRBJ2-2; possibly TRBD2 for D (5 bases). CDR1 and CDR2 from the germline V gene are SGHVS and FQNEAQ. The germline V and J ends were trimmed by 7 bases and 7 bases, with 22 bases remaining between them. The CDR3 covers 16 residues. The CDR3 region has the DNA TGTGCCAGCATCATTAGTCGAAGCGGCGCATTCGGGGAGCTGTTTTTT. It translates to CASIISRSGAFGELFF. Using reference TRBV7-8 and TRBJ2-2 for the parts outside the CDR3, the full variable domain is GAGVSQSPRYKVAKRGQDVALRCDPISGHVSLFWYQQALGQGPEFLTYFQNEAQLDKSGLPSDRFFAERPEGSVSTLKIQRTQQEDSAVYLCASIISRSGAFGELFFGEGSRLTVL.

Only one count was recorded for this clone. V is TRBV7-6 and J is TRBJ2-3, with D uncertain. Germline V gene sequence: CDR1 SGHVS, CDR2 FNYEAQ. The V end was cut by 5 bases, the J end by 2 bases, with 23 bases between. The CDR3 length is 18 residues. The CDR3 is CASSTSPAPPYATDTQYF. The CDR3, as DNA: TGTGCCAGCAGCACCTCCCCTGCCCCCCCCTATGCCACAGATACGCAGTATTTT.

As regards this clone: One end of the junction varies from germline; a read error may be responsible. This chain links TRBV2 with TRBJ2-1; D remains ambiguous. This CDR3 comprises 11 residues. Germline V lookup: CDR1 SNHLY, CDR2 FYNNEI. In nucleotides, the CDR3 is TGTGTCAGCAGTGGAACCAATGAGCAGTTCTTC. The encoded protein is CVSSGTNEQFF.

CDR3 region: CASSPPVFERAYEQYF. CDR3 in DNA: TGTGCCAGCTCACCACCGGTTTTTGAGCGGGCCTACGAGCAGTACTTC. The V call is TRBV18, the J call TRBJ2-7; D possibly corresponds to TRBD2 (6 bases). CDR1 and CDR2 (germline): KGHSH, LQKENI. The CDR3 is made up of 16 amino acids. V lost 0 bases and J lost 2, with 14 bases in between.

This chain joins TRBV10-2 and TRBJ1-5, with a possible D match to TRBD1 (5 bases). Germline V gene data show CDR1 as WSHSY and CDR2 as SAAADI. The CDR3 is 12 amino acids. Trimming removed 11 bases at V and 4 bases at J, with 12 bases between. The CDR3 DNA is TGCGCCGGAGGGAGGGGTAATCAGCCCCAGCATTTT. Translating gives CAGGRGNQPQHF.